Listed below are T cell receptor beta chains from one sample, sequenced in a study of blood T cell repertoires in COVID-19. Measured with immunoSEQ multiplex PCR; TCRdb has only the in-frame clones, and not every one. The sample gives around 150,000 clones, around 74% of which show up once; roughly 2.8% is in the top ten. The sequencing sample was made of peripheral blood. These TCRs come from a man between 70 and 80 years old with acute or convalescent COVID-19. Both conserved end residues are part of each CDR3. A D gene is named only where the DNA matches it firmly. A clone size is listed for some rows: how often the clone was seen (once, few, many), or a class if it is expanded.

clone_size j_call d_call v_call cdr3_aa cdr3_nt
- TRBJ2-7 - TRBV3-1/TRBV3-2 CASSLVENEQYF TGTGCCAGCAGCCTAGTAGAGAACGAGCAGTACTTC
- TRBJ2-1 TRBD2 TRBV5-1 CASSGSGGPYNEQFF TGCGCCAGCAGCGGTAGCGGGGGGCCGTACAATGAGCAGTTCTTC
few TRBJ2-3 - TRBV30 CAWSPRGPLNRDTQYF TGTGCCTGGAGTCCGCGGGGGCCTCTCAATAGGGATACGCAGTATTTT
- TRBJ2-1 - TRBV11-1 CASTLTGTDEQFF TGTGCCAGCACCCTGACTGGAACGGATGAGCAGTTCTTC
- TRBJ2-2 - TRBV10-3 CATTPMTSSVNTGELFF TGTGCCACCACGCCTATGACTTCATCAGTGAACACCGGGGAGCTGTTTTTT
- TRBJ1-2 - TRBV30 CAWSVRVNYGYTF TGTGCCTGGAGTGTCCGGGTTAACTATGGCTACACCTTC
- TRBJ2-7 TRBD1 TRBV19 CASSIWDSSYEQYF TGTGCCAGTAGTATTTGGGACAGCTCCTACGAGCAGTACTTC
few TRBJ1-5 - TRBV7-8 CASSLETDNQPQHF TGTGCCAGCAGCTTAGAGACAGACAATCAGCCCCAGCATTTT
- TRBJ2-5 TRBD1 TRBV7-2 CASSSRTGRQQETQYF TGTGCCAGCAGCTCTCGGACAGGACGCCAGCAAGAGACCCAGTACTTC
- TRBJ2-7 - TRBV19 CASSSLGVAAYEQYF TGTGCCAGTAGTAGCCTGGGGGTAGCGGCCTACGAGCAGTACTTC
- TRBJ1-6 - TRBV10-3 CAIKTDPRNSPLHF TGTGCCATCAAGACAGATCCTAGAAATTCACCCCTCCACTTT
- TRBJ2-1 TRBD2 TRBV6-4 CASSVLAGAVNEQFF TGTGCCAGCAGTGTACTAGCGGGGGCCGTCAATGAGCAGTTCTTC
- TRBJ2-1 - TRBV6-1 CASSDNSINEQFF TGTGCCAGCAGTGATAATAGTATAAATGAGCAGTTCTTC
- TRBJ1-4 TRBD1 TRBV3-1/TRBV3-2 CASSRTGRDEKLFF TGTGCCAGCAGCCGGACAGGGAGAGATGAAAAACTGTTTTTT
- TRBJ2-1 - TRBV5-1 CASSSRGYNEQFF TGCGCCAGCAGCTCCAGGGGCTACAATGAGCAGTTCTTC
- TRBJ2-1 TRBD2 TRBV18 CASSPGTSRNNEQFF TGTGCCAGCTCACCAGGGACTAGCCGCAACAATGAGCAGTTCTTC
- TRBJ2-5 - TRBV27 CASSFGGSGTTSPETQYF TGTGCCAGCAGTTTTGGAGGGTCCGGGACGACGAGCCCCGAGACCCAGTACTTC
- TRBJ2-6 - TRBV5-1 CASSLARTGSGANVLTF TGCGCCAGCAGCTTGGCAAGAACAGGCTCCGGGGCCAACGTCCTGACTTTC
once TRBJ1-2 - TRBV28 CASRGVDYGYTF TGTGCCAGCAGAGGAGTTGACTATGGCTACACCTTC
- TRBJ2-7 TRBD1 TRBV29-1 CSVEGAGTYEQYF TGCAGCGTAGAGGGGGCGGGTACCTACGAGCAGTACTTC
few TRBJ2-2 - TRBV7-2 CASSQTTMNTGELFF TGTGCCAGCAGCCAAACTACCATGAACACCGGGGAGCTGTTTTTT
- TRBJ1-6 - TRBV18 CASSPGGSVSPLHF TGTGCCAGCTCTCCCGGAGGGTCTGTTTCACCCCTCCACTTT
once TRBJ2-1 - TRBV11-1 CASSLEASRPYNEQFF TGTGCCAGCAGCTTAGAGGCTAGCCGCCCCTACAATGAGCAGTTCTTC
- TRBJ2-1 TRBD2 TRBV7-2 CASSRSSGTYNEQFF TGTGCCAGCAGCCGTTCTAGCGGAACTTACAATGAGCAGTTCTTC
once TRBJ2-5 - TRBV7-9 CASSLNRQVVETQYF TGTGCCAGCAGCTTAAACCGACAGGTGGTAGAGACCCAGTACTTC
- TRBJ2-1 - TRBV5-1 CASSWVGAGNEQFF TGCGCCAGCAGCTGGGTCGGAGCAGGGAATGAGCAGTTCTTC
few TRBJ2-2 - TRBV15 CATSRELTGPGELFF TGTGCCACCAGCAGAGAGCTCACAGGGCCCGGGGAGCTGTTTTTT
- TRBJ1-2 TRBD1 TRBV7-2 CASSLVGGTGSYGYTF TGTGCCAGCAGCTTAGTAGGAGGGACAGGGAGCTATGGCTACACCTTC
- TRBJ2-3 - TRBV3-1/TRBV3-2 CASSLAGASTDTQYF TGTGCCAGCAGCCTTGCGGGGGCTAGCACAGATACGCAGTATTTT